This record covers a single TCR beta chain. The antigen is undetermined. This sample is part of a study of tumor-infiltrating lymphocytes in localized non-small cell lung cancer. Study-level results: Higher tumor T cell infiltration than in uninvolved lung was supported by TCRbeta sequencing. Tumor T-cell fraction from TCR sequencing was not associated with recurrence-free survival (p = 0.61).

TCRdb's table, derived via immunoSEQ multiplex PCR, lists solely in-frame clones and lacks some. Of around 21,000 clones listed, around 80% are singletons. Sequences were obtained from lung tumor tissue. The TCR originated in a human donor with non-small cell lung cancer.

CDR3 sequence (DNA): TGTGCCATAGGGGCTAGCTCCACAGATACGCAGTATTTT. Protein sequence: CAIGASSTDTQYF. This rearrangement joins TRBV7-2 to TRBJ2-3; the D gene could be TRBD1 or TRBD2 (5 bases each). The CDR3 spans 13 residues. Per the germline V gene, CDR1 is SGHTA and CDR2 is FQGNSA. V lost 10 bases to trimming and J lost 2 bases, with 13 bases between them.